The clone carrying this TCR beta chain was seen more than once but under ten times. The sample is drawn from a study of OX40 agonist ivuxolimab in advanced cancers. Looking at the study overall: Patients took ivuxolimab, an agonistic anti-OX40 (CD134) antibody.

V was pared by 1 base and J by 1 base, with 10 bases between. There are 15 residues in the CDR3. Germline-derived CDR1 and CDR2 are LNHDA and SQIVND (reference sequence). The protocol was immunoSEQ multiplex PCR, while the TCRdb copy is restricted to in-frame clones and leaves out a portion. The sample lists tens of thousands of clones, around nine tenths occurring once. This chain links TRBV19 with TRBJ1-1; D unclear. The specimen comprised CD4+ or CD8+ T cells sorted from blood, sampled in a trial of the OX40 agonist ivuxolimab. The receptor comes from an adult with an advanced solid tumor such as melanoma, head and neck, liver or kidney cancer. CDR3 nucleotide sequence: TGTGCCAGTAGTATAGGCCGACGGCAGAACACTGAAGCTTTCTTT. Its protein product is CASSIGRRQNTEAFF.